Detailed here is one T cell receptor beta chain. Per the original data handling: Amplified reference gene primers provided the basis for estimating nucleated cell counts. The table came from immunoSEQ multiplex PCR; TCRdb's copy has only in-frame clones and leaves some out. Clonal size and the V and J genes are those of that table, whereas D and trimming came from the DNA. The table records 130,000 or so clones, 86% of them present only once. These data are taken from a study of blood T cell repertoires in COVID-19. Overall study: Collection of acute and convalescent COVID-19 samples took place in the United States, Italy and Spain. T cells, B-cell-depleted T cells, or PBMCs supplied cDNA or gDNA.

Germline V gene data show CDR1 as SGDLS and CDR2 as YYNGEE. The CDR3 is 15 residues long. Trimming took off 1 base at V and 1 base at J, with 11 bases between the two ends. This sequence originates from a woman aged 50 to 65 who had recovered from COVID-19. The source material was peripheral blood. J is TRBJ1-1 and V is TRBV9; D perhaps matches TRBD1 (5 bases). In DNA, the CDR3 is TGTGCCAGCAGCGTAACCGACAGCTCGAACACTGAAGCTTTCTTT. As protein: CASSVTDSSNTEAFF.